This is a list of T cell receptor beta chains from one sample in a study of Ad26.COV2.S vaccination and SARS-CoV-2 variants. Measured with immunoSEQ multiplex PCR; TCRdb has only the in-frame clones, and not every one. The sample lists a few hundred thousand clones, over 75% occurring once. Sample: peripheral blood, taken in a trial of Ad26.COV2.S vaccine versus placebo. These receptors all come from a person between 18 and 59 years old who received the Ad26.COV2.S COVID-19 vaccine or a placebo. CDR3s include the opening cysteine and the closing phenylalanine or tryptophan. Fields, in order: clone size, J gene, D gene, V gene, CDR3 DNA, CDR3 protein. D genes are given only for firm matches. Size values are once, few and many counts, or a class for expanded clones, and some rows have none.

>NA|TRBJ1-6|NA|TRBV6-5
TGTGCCAGCAGTTACAAAGGTCGGGGGCTTAATTCACCCCTCCACTTT
CASSYKGRGLNSPLHF
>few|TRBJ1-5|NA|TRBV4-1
TGCGCCAGCAGCCAAGACATCGAATGGTTTCAGCCCCAGCATTTT
CASSQDIEWFQPQHF
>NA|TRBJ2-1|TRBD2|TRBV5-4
TGTGCCAGCAGCCCTGGGCTAGCGGGGGTTTCCTACAATGAGCAGTTCTTC
CASSPGLAGVSYNEQFF
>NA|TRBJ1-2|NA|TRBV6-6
TGTGCCAGCAGACCCGGACGCCTTAGTATCACCTTC
CASRPGRLSITF
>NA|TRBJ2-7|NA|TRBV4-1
TGCGCCAGCAGCCTATATGGGACATCTAACTACGAGCAGTACTTC
CASSLYGTSNYEQYF
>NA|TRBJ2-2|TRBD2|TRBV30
TGTGCCTGGAGAATCTGGAGCGGGGGCGGCACCGGGGAGCTGTTTTTT
CAWRIWSGGGTGELFF
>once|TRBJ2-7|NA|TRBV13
TGTGCCAGCAGCTTAGGGGACGAGCAGTACTTC
CASSLGDEQYF
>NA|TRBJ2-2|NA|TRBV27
TGTGCCAGCGGACTGTGGTCTACCGGGGAGCTGTTTTTT
CASGLWSTGELFF
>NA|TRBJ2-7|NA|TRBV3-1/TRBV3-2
TGTGCCAGCAGCCAAAGGGGGAGGAGTGAGCAGTACTTC
CASSQRGRSEQYF
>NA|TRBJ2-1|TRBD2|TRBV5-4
TGTGCCTCGACCTCGGCGGGGGGCCTTCACAATGAGCAGTTCTTC
CASTSAGGLHNEQFF
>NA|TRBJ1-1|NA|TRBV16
TGTGCCAGCAGCCTTTCAGGAGAAATGAACACTGAAGCTTTCTTT
CASSLSGEMNTEAFF
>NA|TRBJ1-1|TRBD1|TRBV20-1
TGCAGTGCCTTGGGACAGGGCCGTTTCTTT
CSALGQGRFF
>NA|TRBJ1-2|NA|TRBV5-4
TGTGCCAGCACCCCTGGTGGGACAAGTCCTAACTATGGCTACACCTTC
CASTPGGTSPNYGYTF
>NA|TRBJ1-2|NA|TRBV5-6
TGTGCCAGCAGCTTGCGCCAGTTCGTCTATGGCTACACCTTC
CASSLRQFVYGYTF
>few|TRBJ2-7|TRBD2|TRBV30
TGTGCCTGGACCCGTTTAGCGGGAGGGCCGAATATCTACGAGCAGTACTTC
CAWTRLAGGPNIYEQYF
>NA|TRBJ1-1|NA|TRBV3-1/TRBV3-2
TGTGCCAGCAGTTTGACGCATAACACTGAAGCTTTCTTT
CASSLTHNTEAFF
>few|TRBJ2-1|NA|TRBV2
TGTGCCAGCAGGCCCGGGGCCTACAATGAGCAGTTCTTC
CASRPGAYNEQFF
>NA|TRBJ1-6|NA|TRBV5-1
TGCGCCAGCAGCCCGACCGGGACGGGCGATAATTCACCCCTCCACTTT
CASSPTGTGDNSPLHF
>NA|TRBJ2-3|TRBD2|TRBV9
TGTGCCAGCAGCCCCGGGACTAGCGAGAGCACAGATACGCAGTATTTT
CASSPGTSESTDTQYF
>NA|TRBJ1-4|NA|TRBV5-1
TGCGCCAGCAGCCCACAGGCGGCGGCAAATGAAAAACTGTTTTTT
CASSPQAAANEKLFF
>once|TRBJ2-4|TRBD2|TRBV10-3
TGTGCCATCAGTGCCCCTCCCGGGAGGGCCAAAAACATTCAGTACTTC
CAISAPPGRAKNIQYF
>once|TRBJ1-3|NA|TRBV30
TGTGCCTGGAGTACCGGAAACACCATATATTTT
CAWSTGNTIYF
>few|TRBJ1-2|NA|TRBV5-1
TGCGCCAGCAGTGCCGTGGAGAAGGGGTACTATGGCTACACCTTC
CASSAVEKGYYGYTF
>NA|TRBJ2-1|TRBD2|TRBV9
TGTGCCAGCAGCGTAACCCCTGGCGGGGGGGCTTACAATGAGCAGTTCTTC
CASSVTPGGGAYNEQFF
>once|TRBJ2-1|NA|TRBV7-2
TGTGCCAGCAGCTTGGGGGGTATAGGGGAGCAGTTCTTC
CASSLGGIGEQFF
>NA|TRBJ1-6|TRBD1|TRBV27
TGTGCCAGCTGGGACAGTCTTGGTTCACCCCTCCACTTT
CASWDSLGSPLHF
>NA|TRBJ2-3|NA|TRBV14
TGTGCCAGCAGCGAAGGGCATACGCAGTATTTT
CASSEGHTQYF
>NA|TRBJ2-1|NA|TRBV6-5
TGTGCCAGCAGTTACTCTGCCTTGGGGAGCGGTAATGAGCAGTTCTTC
CASSYSALGSGNEQFF
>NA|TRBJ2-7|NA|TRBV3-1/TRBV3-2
TGTGCCAGCAGCCTGGGGCTAGCCCCCTACGAGCAGTACTTC
CASSLGLAPYEQYF
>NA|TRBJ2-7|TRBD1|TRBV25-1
TGTGCCAGCAGTGACGGACTCGGGACAGGAACCTACGAGCAGTACTTC
CASSDGLGTGTYEQYF
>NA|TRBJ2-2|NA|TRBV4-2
TGTGCCAGCAGCCAAGCGGTACTGCAGCTGAACACCGGGGAGCTGTTTTTT
CASSQAVLQLNTGELFF
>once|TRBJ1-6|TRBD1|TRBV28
TGTGCCAGCAGACCGACAGGGGTGGGGTGGTCACCCCTCCACTTT
CASRPTGVGWSPLHF
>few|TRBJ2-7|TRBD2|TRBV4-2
TGTGCCAGCAGCCCCAGCGGGAGCTCCTACGAGCAGTACTTC
CASSPSGSSYEQYF
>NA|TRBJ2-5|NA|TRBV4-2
TGTGCCAGCAGCCCTCAGGGGGCGGGAGCTTGGCCCCAACAAGAGACCCAGTACTTC
CASSPQGAGAWPQQETQYF
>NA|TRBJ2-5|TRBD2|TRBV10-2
TGCGCCAGCAGAACTAGCGGGACGGAGACCCAGTACTTC
CASRTSGTETQYF
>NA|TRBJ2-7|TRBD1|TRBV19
TGTGCCAGTAGGGGGGACAGCTACGAGCAGTACTTC
CASRGDSYEQYF
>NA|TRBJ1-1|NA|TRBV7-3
TGTGCCAGCAGCCCGACGGTGAACACTGAAGCTTTCTTT
CASSPTVNTEAFF
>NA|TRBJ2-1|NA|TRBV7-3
TGTGCCAGCAGCCGGACAGAGGCCTACAATGAGCAGTTCTTC
CASSRTEAYNEQFF
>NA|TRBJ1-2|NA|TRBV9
TGTGCCAGCAGCCCCCCCGGGGGTCAAGTCTACACCTTC
CASSPPGGQVYTF
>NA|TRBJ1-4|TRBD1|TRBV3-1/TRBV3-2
TGTGCCAGCAGCCGAGGACAGGGGGCAACTAATGAAAAACTGTTTTTT
CASSRGQGATNEKLFF
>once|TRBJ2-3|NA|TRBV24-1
TGTGCCACCAGTGCCCCAGAAGGGGCCCCGTCAGATACGCAGTATTTT
CATSAPEGAPSDTQYF
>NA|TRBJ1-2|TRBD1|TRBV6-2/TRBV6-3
TGTGCCAGCAGTCCGGGACAGAGAACCTTTTATGGCTACACCTTC
CASSPGQRTFYGYTF
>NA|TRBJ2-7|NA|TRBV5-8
TGTGCCAGCAGCTTGGTGGGACAATGGTACGAGCAGTACTTC
CASSLVGQWYEQYF
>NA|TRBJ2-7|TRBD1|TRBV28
TGTGCCAGCAGCGAGACAGGGTGGGGAGAGCAGTACTTC
CASSETGWGEQYF
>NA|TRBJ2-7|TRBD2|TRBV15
TGTGCCACCAGCAGAGATGGGAAACTAGCGGAAACCGAGCAGTACTTC
CATSRDGKLAETEQYF
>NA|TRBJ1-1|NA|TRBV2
TGTGCCAGCAGTGTTGGGCAAGACACTGAAGCTTTCTTT
CASSVGQDTEAFF
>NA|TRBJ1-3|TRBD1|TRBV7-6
TGTGCCAGCAGCGGACAGGTTGGAAACACCATATATTTT
CASSGQVGNTIYF
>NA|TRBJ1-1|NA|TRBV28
TGTGCCAGCAGTTTATCTCCCCGGGCGAACACTGAAGCTTTCTTT
CASSLSPRANTEAFF
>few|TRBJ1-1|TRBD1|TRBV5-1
TGCGCCAGCAGTTGGACAGGGGGCAGGGAAGCTTTCTTT
CASSWTGGREAFF
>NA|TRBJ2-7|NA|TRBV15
TGTGCCACCAGCAGCCTAAACGGGACAAGCGAGCAGTACTTC
CATSSLNGTSEQYF
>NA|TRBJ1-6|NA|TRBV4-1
TGCGCCAGCAGCCCCCCCGGACATCGCCACGAAAGCCTCAATTCACCCCTCCACTTT
CASSPPGHRHESLNSPLHF
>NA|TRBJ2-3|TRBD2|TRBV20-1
TGCAGTGCTAGTGTCGCTAGCGGGAGGTCCACAGATACGCAGTATTTT
CSASVASGRSTDTQYF
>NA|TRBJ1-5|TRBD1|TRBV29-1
TGCAGCGTTGGAGACAGGGAGCAGCCCCAGCATTTT
CSVGDREQPQHF
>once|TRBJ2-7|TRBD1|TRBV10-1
TGCGCCAGCAGACCCGGGACAGTGGGCGAGCAGTACTTC
CASRPGTVGEQYF
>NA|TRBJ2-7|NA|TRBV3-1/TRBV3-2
TGTGCCAGCAGCCATGAAATCGGTAGGGGATCCTACGAGCAGTACTTC
CASSHEIGRGSYEQYF
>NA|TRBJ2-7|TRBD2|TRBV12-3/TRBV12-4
TGTGCCAGCAGTTCGAGACTAGCTTCTGAGCAGTACTTC
CASSSRLASEQYF
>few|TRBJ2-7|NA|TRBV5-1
TGCGCCAGCAGCCAACCTTACCCGGACAGCCGTCCCTACGAGCAGTACTTC
CASSQPYPDSRPYEQYF
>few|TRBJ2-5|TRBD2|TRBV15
TGTGCCACCAGCTCCCGACTAGCGGGAGGGGCAGAGACCCAGTACTTC
CATSSRLAGGAETQYF
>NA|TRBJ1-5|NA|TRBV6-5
TGTGCCAGCAGTTACAGGGGAGTGAATCAGCCCCAGCATTTT
CASSYRGVNQPQHF
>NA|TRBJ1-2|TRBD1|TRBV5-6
TGTGCCAGCAGCTTGGAGACAGGGGGCGACTATGGCTACACCTTC
CASSLETGGDYGYTF